This T cell receptor (beta chain) was recorded in a study of identical twins. Study results and limitations: Compared with models, monozygotic twins showed more out-of-frame TCR alpha sharing.

Remarks on this clonotype: Antigen specificity is unknown.

Every sampled donor was Caucasian and healthy. TCRdb fed the 5' RACE reads into MiXCR, producing one record per CDR3 protein. The sample yields about 220,000 distinct CDR3 sequences, approximately 9% seen once. CDR3 length: 17 amino acids. Germline trimming cut 0 bases from V and 4 bases from J; bases unmatched to any gene: 8. Germline values: CDR1 SGHKS, CDR2 YYEKEE (reference sequence). This chain connects TRBV5-5 to TRBJ2-1, with 9 bases that match TRBD2. The TCR sequence derives from a woman under 30 in good health. Sequencing was done on a sample of memory (CD45RO+) T cells sorted from blood. The CDR3 spells CASSLGRGAGGYNEQFF. The CDR3 nucleotides read TGTGCCAGCAGCTTGGGCCGGGGAGCGGGAGGTTACAATGAGCAGTTCTTC.